This T cell receptor (beta chain) was found in a study of neoadjuvant anti-PD-1 for oral cavity cancer. The time point here: after neoadjuvant nivolumab, at surgical resection. Profiling relied on immunoSEQ multiplex PCR, and the TCRdb table lists in-frame clones only, not all of them. The sample has 13,000 to 15,000 clones; 60% to 80% are singletons. V dropped 3 bases and J dropped 3 bases, with 6 bases sitting between them. The CDR3 extends over 13 amino acids. Per the germline V gene, CDR1 is SGDLS and CDR2 is YYNGEE. The input for sequencing was PBMCs, taken after nivolumab (anti-PD-1) treatment. The chain combines TRBV9 with TRBJ2-2; D remains unclear. This TCR was recovered from a person aged 35-79 years with oral cavity squamous cell carcinoma. The CDR3, as DNA: TGTGCCAGCAGCGCCCAGCACACCGGGGAGCTGTTTTTT. Translation gives CASSAQHTGELFF.